This TCR beta chain was identified in a study of shared clonotypes between healthy human individuals. Study-wide background: A donor's plate count was three for CD4 naive and three for CD4 memory; CD8 naive had two and CD8 memory one. Study-level points and caveats: Among donors, sharing of clonotypes was expected to be affected by sequencing depth. Generally, naive subsets came out with larger estimated richness than memory subsets.

After removal of 3 bases from V and 8 bases from J, the junction contained 7 bases not matched to a gene. Germline CDR1 ENHRY, CDR2 SYGVKD. This CDR3 is 14 amino acids long. A note on this clone: The antigen is unknown.

CD8 cells regarded as naive lacked CD45RO, were positively chosen for CCR7, and omitted terminally differentiated effector memory CD45RA+ cells. Sequencing used immunoSEQ multiplex PCR; TCRdb keeps in-frame clones, though not all of them. The sample has approximately 2,000,000 clones, 85% to 95% seen once. This sequence was found in a man younger than 35 in good health. Some clones in this sample may be carry-over from other donors' samples. The sequencing input was naive CD8+ T cells from PBMCs. This chain links TRBV10-3 with TRBJ1-2; 9 bases align to TRBD1. This CDR3 is CAISEGQGPLGYTF. CDR3 nucleotides: TGTGCCATCAGTGAAGGACAGGGGCCCCTAGGCTACACCTTC.